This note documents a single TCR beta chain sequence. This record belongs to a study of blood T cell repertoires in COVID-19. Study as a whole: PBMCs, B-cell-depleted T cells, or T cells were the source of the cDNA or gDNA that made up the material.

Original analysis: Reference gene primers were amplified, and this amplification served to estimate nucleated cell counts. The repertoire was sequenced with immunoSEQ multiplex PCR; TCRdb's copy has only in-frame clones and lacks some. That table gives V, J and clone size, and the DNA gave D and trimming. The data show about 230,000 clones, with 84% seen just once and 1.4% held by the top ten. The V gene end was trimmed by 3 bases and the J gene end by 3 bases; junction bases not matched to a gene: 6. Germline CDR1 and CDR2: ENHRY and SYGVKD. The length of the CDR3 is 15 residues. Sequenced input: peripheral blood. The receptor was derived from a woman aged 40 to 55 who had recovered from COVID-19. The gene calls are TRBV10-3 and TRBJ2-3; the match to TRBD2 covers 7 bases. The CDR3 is CAISDSGGRTDTQYF. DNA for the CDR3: TGTGCCATCAGTGACTCGGGGGGACGTACAGATACGCAGTATTTT.